The 13 T cell receptor beta chains listed next were all sequenced from one sample in a study of technical replicates of blood from a few donors. The assay was immunoSEQ multiplex PCR, and TCRdb's table has in-frame clones only and misses some. The sample lists 45,000 to 65,000 clones, about 96% seen once, with 3% to 3.5% in the top ten. What was sequenced was PBMCs. All receptors derive from a human donor in good health. Some clones in this sample may be carry-over from other donors' samples.

The genes are TRBV6-6 and TRBJ2-1; the match to TRBD2 covers 11 bases. CDR1 and CDR2 (germline): MNHNY, SVGAGI (reference sequence). The CDR3 runs to 13 residues. J lost 10 bases, V lost 7 bases, and 6 bases had no gene match. CDR3 sequence (DNA): TGTGCCAGCAATCCGGGACTAGCGGAAGAGCAGTTCTTC. It codes for CASNPGLAEEQFF.

This chain connects TRBV5-5 to TRBJ2-2; TRBD2 aligns across 7 bases. The CDR3 is 16 amino acids. Germline assignment: CDR1 SGHKS and CDR2 YYEKEE (reference sequence). V shed 6 bases, J shed 2 bases, and the junction held 10 bases outside the gene matches. CDR3 residues: CASNPWGGFNTGELFF. The CDR3 DNA follows: TGTGCCAGCAACCCGTGGGGGGGTTTCAACACCGGGGAGCTGTTTTTT.

V is TRBV29-1 and J is TRBJ1-2, with no clear D. CDR1 is SQVTM, CDR2 ANQGSEA, per germline. CDR3 size: 10 residues. Trimming took 3 bases from V and 6 from J, leaving 5 bases between them. CDR3 region: CSVEEDGYTF. CDR3 sequence (DNA): TGCAGCGTTGAGGAGGATGGCTACACCTTC. Together with reference TRBV29-1 and TRBJ1-2, the CDR3 gives the full variable domain: SAVISQKPSRDICQRGTSLTIQCQVDSQVTMMFWYRQQPGQSLTLIATANQGSEATYESGFVIDKFPISRPNLTFSTLTVSNMSPEDSSIYLCSVEEDGYTFGSGTRLTVV.

The J gene is TRBJ2-2, the V gene TRBV4-3; 14 bases line up with TRBD2. Germline CDR1 is LGHNA and CDR2 is YSLEER. The V segment lost 4 bases and the J segment 0 bases; nucleotides outside the gene matches: 4. The CDR3 has 18 residues. CDR3 sequence (DNA): TGCGCCAGCAGCCCGGGACTAGCGGGGGCCGCGAACACCGGGGAGCTGTTTTTT. It specifies CASSPGLAGAANTGELFF.

Only one count was recorded for this clone. The rearrangement uses TRBV5-1 and TRBJ2-2; 9 bases agree with TRBD2. V shed 2 bases and J 1 base; nucleotides not matched to a gene: 9. Germline assignment: CDR1 SGHRS and CDR2 YFSETQ. This CDR3 is built from 18 residues. The CDR3 region is CASSLGTSLSLNTGELFF. The CDR3 DNA is TGCGCCAGCAGCTTAGGGACTAGCTTATCGTTGAACACCGGGGAGCTGTTTTTT.

The chain combines TRBV4-2 with TRBJ1-6; TRBD1 might be the D (6 bases). This CDR3 is built from 17 residues. Germline-derived CDR1 and CDR2 are LGHNA and YNFKEQ. The ends were cut back, 4 bases at V and 8 bases at J, with 21 bases in the middle. CDR3 loop: CASSRSAGEGTHSPLHF. In nucleotides, the CDR3 is TGTGCCAGCAGCCGTTCTGCAGGGGAGGGGACCCATTCACCCCTCCACTTT.

Note on this clone: Mismatch with germline at one junction end may stem from a read error. The V and J genes are TRBV29-1 and TRBJ2-1; D is unresolved. CDR3 length: 16 residues. Germline V gene data show CDR1 as SQVTM and CDR2 as ANQGSEA. The CDR3, as DNA: TGCAGCGTTGACAGCATCCAGGCGAGCTCCTACAATAAGCAGTTCTTC. Translation: CSVDSIQASSYNKQFF.

The CDR3 DNA sequence: TGTGCCAGCTCACCACTCCGGGGGGGGAACTACGAGCAGTACTTC. Translation gives CASSPLRGGNYEQYF. The V call is TRBV18, the J call TRBJ2-7; 8 nucleotides match TRBD2. The CDR3 spans 15 residues. The germline gives CDR1 KGHSH, CDR2 LQKENI. The J segment lost 3 bases and the V segment lost 1 base, leaving 5 bases of the junction unmatched.

V and J are TRBV5-4 and TRBJ2-7, with 10 bases identical to TRBD1. Germline-derived CDR1 and CDR2 are SGHNT and YYREEE (reference sequence). V dropped 1 base and J dropped 6; count of bases not matched to a gene: 4. This CDR3 is 14 amino acids long. The CDR3 reads CASSLRGTGAEQYF. The CDR3 DNA sequence: TGTGCCAGCAGCTTGAGAGGGACAGGGGCCGAGCAGTACTTC.

This clone was detected once. The J gene is TRBJ2-3, the V gene TRBV25-1; no clear D gene. The CDR3 runs to 14 residues. V dropped 1 base and J dropped 6 bases, with 11 bases sitting between them. CDR1 is MGHDK and CDR2 is SYGVNS in the germline V gene. The CDR3 is CASSEFGPGDTQYF. The CDR3 coding sequence is TGTGCCAGCAGTGAATTTGGGCCCGGCGATACGCAGTATTTT.

The CDR3 region is CASSQDPEGTYGYTF. CDR3 sequence (DNA): TGCGCCAGCAGCCAAGATCCAGAGGGTACCTATGGCTACACCTTC. The chain employs TRBV4-3 and TRBJ1-2; D not resolved. Germline V gene sequence: CDR1 LGHNA, CDR2 YSLEER. V lost 0 bases and J 4 bases, leaving 12 bases between the germline ends. The CDR3 has 15 amino acids.

V gene TRBV20-1 combines with J gene TRBJ2-2; D possibly corresponds to TRBD2 (5 bases). Per the germline V gene, CDR1 is DFQATT and CDR2 is SNEGSKA (reference sequence). The CDR3 has 11 amino acids. Trimming shortened V by 3 bases and J by 7 bases, and 6 bases separated the two germline ends. The CDR3 bases are TGCAGTGCTAGGGGAGACGGGGAGCTGTTTTTT. Protein: CSARGDGELFF.

CDR3 nucleotide sequence: TGTGCCAGCAGCGGCCCGCAGACTTTAAGAAACACTGAAGCTTTCTTT. Its protein is CASSGPQTLRNTEAFF. The chain combines TRBV9 with TRBJ1-1; D uncertain. Germline V gene data show CDR1 as SGDLS and CDR2 as YYNGEE. The CDR3 is made up of 16 amino acids. Trimming pared 3 bases from V and 2 bases from J, leaving 17 bases between.